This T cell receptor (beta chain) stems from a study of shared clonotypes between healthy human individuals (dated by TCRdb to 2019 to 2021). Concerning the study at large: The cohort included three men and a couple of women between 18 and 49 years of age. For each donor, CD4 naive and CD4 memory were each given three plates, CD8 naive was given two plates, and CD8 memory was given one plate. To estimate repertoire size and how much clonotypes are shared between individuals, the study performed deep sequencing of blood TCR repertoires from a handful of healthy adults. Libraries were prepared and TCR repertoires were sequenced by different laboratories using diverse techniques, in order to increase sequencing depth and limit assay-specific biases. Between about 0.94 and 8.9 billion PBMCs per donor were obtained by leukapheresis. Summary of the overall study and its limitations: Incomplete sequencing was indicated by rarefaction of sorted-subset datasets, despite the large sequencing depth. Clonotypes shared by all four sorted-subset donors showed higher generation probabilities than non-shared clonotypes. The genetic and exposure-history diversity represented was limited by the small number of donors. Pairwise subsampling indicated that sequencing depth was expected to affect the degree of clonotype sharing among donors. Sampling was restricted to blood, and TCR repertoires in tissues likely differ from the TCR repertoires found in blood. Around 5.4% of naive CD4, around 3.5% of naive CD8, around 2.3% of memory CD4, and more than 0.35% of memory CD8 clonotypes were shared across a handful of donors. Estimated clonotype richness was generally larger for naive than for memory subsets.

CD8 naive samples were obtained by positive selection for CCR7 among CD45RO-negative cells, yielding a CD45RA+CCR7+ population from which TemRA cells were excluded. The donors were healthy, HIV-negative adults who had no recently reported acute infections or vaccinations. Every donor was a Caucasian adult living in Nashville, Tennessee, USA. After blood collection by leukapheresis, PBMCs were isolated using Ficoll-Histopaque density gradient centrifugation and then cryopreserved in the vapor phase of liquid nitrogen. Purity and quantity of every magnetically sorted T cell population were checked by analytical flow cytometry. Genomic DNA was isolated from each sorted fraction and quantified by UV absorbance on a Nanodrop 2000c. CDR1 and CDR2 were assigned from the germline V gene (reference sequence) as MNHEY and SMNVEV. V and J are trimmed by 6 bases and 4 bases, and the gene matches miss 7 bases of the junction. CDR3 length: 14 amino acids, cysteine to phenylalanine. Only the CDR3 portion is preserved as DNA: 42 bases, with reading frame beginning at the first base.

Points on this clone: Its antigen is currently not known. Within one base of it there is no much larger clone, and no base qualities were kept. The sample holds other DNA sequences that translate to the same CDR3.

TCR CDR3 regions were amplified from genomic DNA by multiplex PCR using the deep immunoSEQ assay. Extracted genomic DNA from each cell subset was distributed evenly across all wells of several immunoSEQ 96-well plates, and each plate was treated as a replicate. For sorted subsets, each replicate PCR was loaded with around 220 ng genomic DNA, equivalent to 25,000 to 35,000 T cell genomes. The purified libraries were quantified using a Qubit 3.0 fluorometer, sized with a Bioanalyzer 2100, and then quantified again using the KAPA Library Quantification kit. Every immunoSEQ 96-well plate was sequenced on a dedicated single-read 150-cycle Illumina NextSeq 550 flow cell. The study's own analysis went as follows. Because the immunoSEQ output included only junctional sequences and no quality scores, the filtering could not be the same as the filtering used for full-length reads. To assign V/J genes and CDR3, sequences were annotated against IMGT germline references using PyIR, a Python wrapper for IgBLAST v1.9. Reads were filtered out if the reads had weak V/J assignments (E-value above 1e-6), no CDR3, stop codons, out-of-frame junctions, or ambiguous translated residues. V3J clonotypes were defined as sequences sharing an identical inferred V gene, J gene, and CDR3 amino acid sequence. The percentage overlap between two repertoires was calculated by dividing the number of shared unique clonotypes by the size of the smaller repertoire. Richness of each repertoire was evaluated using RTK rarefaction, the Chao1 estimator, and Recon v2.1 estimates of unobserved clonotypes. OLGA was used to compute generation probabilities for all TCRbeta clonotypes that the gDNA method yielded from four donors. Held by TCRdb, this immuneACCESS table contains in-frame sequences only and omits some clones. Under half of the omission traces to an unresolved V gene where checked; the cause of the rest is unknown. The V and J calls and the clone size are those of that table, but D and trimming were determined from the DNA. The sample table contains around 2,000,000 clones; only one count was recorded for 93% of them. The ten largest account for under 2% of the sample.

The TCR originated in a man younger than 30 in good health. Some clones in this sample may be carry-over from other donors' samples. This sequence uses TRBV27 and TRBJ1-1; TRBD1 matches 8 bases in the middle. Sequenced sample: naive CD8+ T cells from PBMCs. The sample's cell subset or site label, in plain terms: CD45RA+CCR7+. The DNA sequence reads TGTGCCAGCAGCCCAACAGGGGGGAGCACTGAAGCTTTCTTT. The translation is CASSPTGGSTEAFF.